A selection of T cell receptor beta chains follows, all from one sample in a study of cytotoxic CD8 clonotypes in ibrutinib-treated CLL. The method was immunoSEQ multiplex PCR; TCRdb's version includes in-frame clones alone and lacks a portion of them. The sample lists approximately 91,000 clones; 75% to 85% were seen once. The sample was PBMCs, taken after 12 months of ibrutinib treatment. The receptors were gathered from a human donor with chronic lymphocytic leukemia. Each CDR3 is given with its conserved first and last residue. Each record gives: clone size, J gene, V gene, D gene, CDR3 protein, CDR3 DNA. The D gene is left open where the match is weak. Clone size is given for some rows only: seen once, a few or many times, or a class if the clone is expanded.

medium-sized | TRBJ1-6 | TRBV5-1 | - | CASSLGGREGSPLHF | TGCGCCAGCAGCTTGGGGGGCAGGGAGGGATCACCCCTCCACTTT
- | TRBJ2-6 | TRBV14 | TRBD1 | CASSRPGGTGHVLTF | TGTGCCAGCAGCCGACCAGGGGGGACAGGCCACGTCCTGACTTTC
- | TRBJ2-7 | TRBV4-2 | TRBD2 | CASSQGGLAGPSYEQYF | TGTGCCAGCAGCCAGGGGGGGCTAGCGGGGCCCTCCTACGAGCAGTACTTC
- | TRBJ1-1 | TRBV9 | - | CASSPLVGVNTEAFF | TGTGCCAGCAGCCCCCTCGTTGGGGTGAACACTGAAGCTTTCTTT
once | TRBJ2-1 | TRBV4-3 | - | CASSRLTTVRDEQFF | TGCGCCAGCAGCCGCCTAACCACAGTGAGAGATGAGCAGTTCTTC
- | TRBJ2-1 | TRBV13 | - | CASSLLRGGYNEQFF | TGTGCCAGCAGCTTACTTCGGGGAGGCTACAATGAGCAGTTCTTC
- | TRBJ2-1 | TRBV4-1 | TRBD2 | CASSQGTGTSSREQFF | TGCGCCAGCAGCCAAGGGACCGGGACTAGTAGTCGGGAGCAGTTCTTC
- | TRBJ2-5 | TRBV30 | TRBD2 | CAWSVLGGETQYF | TGTGCCTGGAGTGTACTCGGGGGGGAGACCCAGTACTTC
- | TRBJ2-1 | TRBV2 | - | CASRDRALGQFF | TGTGCCAGCAGGGACAGAGCGCTGGGGCAGTTCTTC
- | TRBJ1-1 | TRBV7-2 | - | CASSLAGEGTEAFF | TGTGCCAGCAGCTTAGCGGGGGAGGGCACTGAAGCTTTCTTT
- | TRBJ1-6 | TRBV27 | - | CASSLAPTAGYSPLHF | TGTGCCAGCAGTTTGGCTCCTACGGCAGGGTATTCACCCCTCCACTTT
- | TRBJ2-7 | TRBV19 | - | CASSMGPDNYEQYF | TGTGCCAGTAGTATGGGGCCCGACAACTACGAGCAGTACTTC
- | TRBJ2-5 | TRBV4-3 | TRBD2 | CASSQGGGGTQYF | TGCGCCAGCAGCCAAGGGGGCGGGGGGACCCAGTACTTC
- | TRBJ2-1 | TRBV29-1 | - | CSVASSGDEQFF | TGCAGCGTTGCTTCTAGTGGGGATGAGCAGTTCTTC
- | TRBJ2-7 | TRBV10-2 | - | CASEAGVGYEQYF | TGCGCCAGCGAGGCAGGGGTTGGCTACGAGCAGTACTTC
- | TRBJ1-1 | TRBV18 | TRBD1 | CASSRGQGAAYFF | TGTGCCAGCTCACGCGGACAGGGGGCGGCCTATTTCTTT
- | TRBJ2-4 | TRBV28 | - | CASSLTNRGIQYF | TGTGCCAGCAGTTTGACCAATCGGGGCATTCAGTACTTC
- | TRBJ1-5 | TRBV19 | TRBD1 | CASSIGGGGGQPQHF | TGTGCCAGTAGTATAGGTGGAGGGGGCGGTCAGCCCCAGCATTTT
- | TRBJ1-1 | TRBV28 | - | CASSSPKTGFDTEAFF | TGTGCCAGCAGTTCACCGAAAACAGGGTTCGACACTGAAGCTTTCTTT
- | TRBJ2-2 | TRBV18 | - | CASSPLVDTGELFF | TGTGCCAGCTCACCTTTGGTGGACACCGGGGAGCTGTTTTTT
- | TRBJ1-5 | TRBV5-4 | - | CASSLNSNQPQHF | TGTGCCAGCAGCTTAAATAGCAATCAGCCCCAGCATTTT
once | TRBJ2-3 | TRBV9 | TRBD2 | CASSVVRTSGGASGDTQYF | TGTGCCAGCAGCGTAGTGAGGACTAGCGGGGGGGCCAGTGGAGATACGCAGTATTTT
- | TRBJ2-3 | TRBV27 | - | CASSSGADTQYF | TGTGCCAGCAGTTCGGGCGCAGATACGCAGTATTTT
- | TRBJ2-7 | TRBV6-4 | TRBD2 | CASIVSLTSAPYEQYF | TGTGCCAGCATCGTGAGCCTTACTAGCGCCCCCTACGAGCAGTACTTC
- | TRBJ1-5 | TRBV10-3 | - | CAISGGGRDQPQHF | TGTGCCATCAGTGGGGGGGGTCGGGATCAGCCCCAGCATTTT
many | TRBJ2-1 | TRBV10-3 | - | CAISESFGNEQFF | TGTGCCATCAGTGAGTCGTTCGGCAATGAGCAGTTCTTC
- | TRBJ2-3 | TRBV7-2 | TRBD2 | CASSPGIAGVGADTQYF | TGTGCCAGCAGCCCAGGAATAGCGGGAGTTGGGGCAGATACGCAGTATTTT
- | TRBJ2-5 | TRBV7-8 | TRBD2 | CASSAGLGQETQYF | TGTGCCAGCAGCGCAGGACTAGGGCAAGAGACCCAGTACTTC
- | TRBJ1-3 | TRBV18 | TRBD1 | CASSPRDRSFSGNTIYF | TGTGCCAGCTCACCACGGGACAGGTCTTTCTCTGGAAACACCATATATTTT
many | TRBJ2-7 | TRBV7-8 | TRBD2 | CASSLAPRLARGYEQYF | TGTGCCAGCAGCTTAGCCCCTAGACTAGCGAGGGGCTACGAGCAGTACTTC
- | TRBJ2-2 | TRBV7-2 | - | CASSLSRGLFF | TGTGCCAGCAGCTTATCCCGGGGTCTGTTTTTT
- | TRBJ2-5 | TRBV21-1 | - | CASSKGRHPGGTETQYF | TGTGCCAGCAGCAAAGGGCGTCACCCCGGGGGGACCGAGACCCAGTACTTC
- | TRBJ2-2 | TRBV7-3 | TRBD2 | CASSSGGTRVPGELFF | TGTGCCAGCAGCTCGGGAGGGACCCGGGTCCCCGGGGAGCTGTTTTTT
few | TRBJ2-3 | TRBV7-9 | - | CASSLDEAADTQYF | TGTGCCAGCAGCTTAGATGAAGCGGCAGATACGCAGTATTTT
- | TRBJ2-3 | TRBV28 | - | CASCLGGAGGTDTQYF | TGTGCCAGCTGCTTGGGGGGGGCGGGCGGCACAGATACGCAGTATTTT
few | TRBJ2-2 | TRBV30 | TRBD2 | CAWRRGGTTGELFF | TGTGCCTGGAGGCGGGGGGGGACCACCGGGGAGCTGTTTTTT
- | TRBJ2-3 | TRBV5-4 | - | CASSLGHPSTDTQYF | TGTGCCAGCAGCTTGGGACACCCAAGCACAGATACGCAGTATTTT
- | TRBJ2-7 | TRBV6-6 | - | CASSYGEDYEQYF | TGTGCCAGCAGTTACGGGGAGGACTACGAGCAGTACTTC
- | TRBJ2-3 | TRBV5-4 | TRBD2 | CASSLRTSGGVTDTQYF | TGTGCCAGCAGCCTCAGGACTAGCGGGGGTGTCACAGATACGCAGTATTTT
- | TRBJ2-2 | TRBV27 | - | CASSLSWTSGELFF | TGTGCCAGCAGTTTATCGTGGACGTCCGGGGAGCTGTTTTTT
- | TRBJ2-2 | TRBV5-1 | TRBD1 | CASSLVPGQGTGELFF | TGCGCCAGCAGCTTAGTACCGGGACAGGGGACCGGGGAGCTGTTTTTT
- | TRBJ2-2 | TRBV19 | - | CASSPIGGTPGELFF | TGTGCCAGTAGTCCCATAGGGGGAACACCGGGGGAGCTGTTTTTT
- | TRBJ2-3 | TRBV6-9 | TRBD2 | CANPGLREGLADTQYF | TGTGCCAACCCCGGCCTGCGGGAGGGCCTCGCAGATACGCAGTATTTT
- | TRBJ1-5 | TRBV7-2 | TRBD1 | CASSWTGGSQPQHF | TGTGCCAGCAGCTGGACAGGGGGATCCCAGCCCCAGCATTTT
few | TRBJ2-1 | TRBV28 | - | CASSSPSSLSNNEQFF | TGTGCCAGCAGTTCCCCGAGTAGCCTCTCCAACAATGAGCAGTTCTTC
- | TRBJ1-5 | TRBV4-3 | - | CASSQDVVQPQHF | TGCGCCAGCAGCCAAGACGTGGTTCAGCCCCAGCATTTT
- | TRBJ1-2 | TRBV9 | - | CASSASKGGYTF | TGTGCCAGCAGCGCTTCGAAGGGTGGCTACACCTTC